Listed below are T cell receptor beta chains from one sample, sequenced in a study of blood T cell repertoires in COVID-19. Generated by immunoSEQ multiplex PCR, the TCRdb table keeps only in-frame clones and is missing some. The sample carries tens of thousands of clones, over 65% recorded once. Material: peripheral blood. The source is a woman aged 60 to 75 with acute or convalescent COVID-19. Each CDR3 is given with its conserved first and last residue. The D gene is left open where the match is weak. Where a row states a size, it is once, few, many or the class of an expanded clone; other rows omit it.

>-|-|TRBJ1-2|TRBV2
TGTGCCAGCAGTCCATGGAGTGGGCAGTTAGGACTCCCCGACTATGGCTACACCTTC
CASSPWSGQLGLPDYGYTF
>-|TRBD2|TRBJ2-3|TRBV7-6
TGTGCCAGCAGCTTAGGGCGGGGGACAGATACGCAGTATTTT
CASSLGRGTDTQYF
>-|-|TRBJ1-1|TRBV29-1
TGCAGCGTTGCGACAGCCCCGAACACTGAAGCTTTCTTT
CSVATAPNTEAFF
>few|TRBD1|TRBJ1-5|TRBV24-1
TGTGCCACCAGTGATGGACAGGGGAGCAGCAATCAGCCCCAGCATTTT
CATSDGQGSSNQPQHF
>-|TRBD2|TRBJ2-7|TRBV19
TGTGCCAGTAGGCCATCTAGCGGGATTGTGTACGAGCAGTACTTC
CASRPSSGIVYEQYF
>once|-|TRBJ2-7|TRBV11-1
TGTGCCAGCAGCCCCCGGAGCGGCTCCTACGAGCAGTACTTC
CASSPRSGSYEQYF
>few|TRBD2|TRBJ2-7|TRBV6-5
TGTGCCAGCGGGCGGGGGACCCGCTCCTACGAGCAGTACTTC
CASGRGTRSYEQYF
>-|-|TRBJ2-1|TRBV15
TGTGCCACCAGCAGAGACCCTCCCGGACAGTTATCCTACAATGAGCAGTTCTTC
CATSRDPPGQLSYNEQFF
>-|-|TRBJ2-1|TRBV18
TGTGCCAGCTCACCACAGGGGATGAATGAGCAGTTCTTC
CASSPQGMNEQFF
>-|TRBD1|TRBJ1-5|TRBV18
TGTGCCAGCACAACCGGGACAGGGGGAGCTCAGCCCCAGCATTTT
CASTTGTGGAQPQHF
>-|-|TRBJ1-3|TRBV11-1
TGTGCCAGCAGCTTAGGATACAGGATTGGAAACACCATATATTTT
CASSLGYRIGNTIYF
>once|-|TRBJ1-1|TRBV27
TGTGCCAGCAGTTTATCGGGGGGATCCGACACTGAAGCTTTCTTT
CASSLSGGSDTEAFF
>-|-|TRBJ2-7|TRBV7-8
TGTGCCAGCAGCTTAGTATCCCAGGGAGGATACGAGCAGTACTTC
CASSLVSQGGYEQYF
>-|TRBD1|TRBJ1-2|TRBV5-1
TGCGCCAGCAGCTTGGGGAAACAGGGGGCCTTATATGGCTACACCTTC
CASSLGKQGALYGYTF
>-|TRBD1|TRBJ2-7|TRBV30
TGTGCCTGGAGAGTGACAGGGACCAGCGAGCAGTACTTC
CAWRVTGTSEQYF
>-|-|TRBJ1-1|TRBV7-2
TGTGCCAGCAGCTTAATTGAGGGTGGGGAAGCTTTCTTT
CASSLIEGGEAFF
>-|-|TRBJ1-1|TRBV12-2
TGTGCAAGTCGCTTATTGGCGGATGAAGCTTTCTTT
CASRLLADEAFF
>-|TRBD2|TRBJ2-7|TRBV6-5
TGTGCCTCTTCCTCAGCGGGGGGCCACGAGCAGTACTTC
CASSSAGGHEQYF
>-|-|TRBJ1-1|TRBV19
TGTGCCAGTAGTGCATCGGGATCCCACACTGAAGCTTTCTTT
CASSASGSHTEAFF
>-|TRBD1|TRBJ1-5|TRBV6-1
TGTGCCAGCTCCGACGGGACAGTAGATCAGCCCCAGCATTTT
CASSDGTVDQPQHF
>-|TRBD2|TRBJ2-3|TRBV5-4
TGTGCCAGCAGCTTGGGTCTAGCGGCAGATACGCAGTATTTT
CASSLGLAADTQYF
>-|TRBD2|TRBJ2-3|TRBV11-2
TGTGCCAGCAGCTTAGTGTCGGTAGCGGGAGGGTCTCAGTATTTT
CASSLVSVAGGSQYF
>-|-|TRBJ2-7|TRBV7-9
TGTGCCAGCAGCCCCGGGACAGAGCAGTACTTC
CASSPGTEQYF
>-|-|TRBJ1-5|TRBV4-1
TGCGCCAGCAGCCAAGGGGCAGCTAGCAATCAGCCCCAGCATTTT
CASSQGAASNQPQHF
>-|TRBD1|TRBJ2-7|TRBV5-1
TGCGCCAGCAGACCACGATCGGGACAGATCTACGAGCAGTACTTC
CASRPRSGQIYEQYF
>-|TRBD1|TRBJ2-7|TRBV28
TGTGCCAGCACCTACTCCGGGACAGGTGACGAGCAGTACTTC
CASTYSGTGDEQYF
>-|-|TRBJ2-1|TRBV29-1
TGCAGCGTTGCTCTAGACAATGAGCAGTTCTTC
CSVALDNEQFF
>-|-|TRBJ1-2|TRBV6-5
TGTGCCAGCGGAGCGCAGACAGTTATCTATGGCTACACCTTC
CASGAQTVIYGYTF
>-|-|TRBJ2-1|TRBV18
TGTGCCAGCTCAGACAGCTCCTACAATGAGCAGTTCTTC
CASSDSSYNEQFF
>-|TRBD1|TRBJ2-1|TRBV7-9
TGTGCCAGCAGCTTTGACAGGGCTAGGGGTGAGCAGTTCTTC
CASSFDRARGEQFF
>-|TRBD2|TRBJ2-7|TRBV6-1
TGTGCCAGCAGTGAAGCGGGGAGCGGGATGTCTTACGAGCAGTACTTC
CASSEAGSGMSYEQYF